This TCR beta chain was found in a study of cytomegalovirus exposure and HLA in healthy donors. A word on this clone: The antigen remains undetermined.

In germline, CDR1 is SEHNR, CDR2 FQNEAQ (reference sequence). Trimming removed 4 bases at V and 5 bases at J, with 9 bases between. The length of the CDR3 is 13 residues. At collection, donors were nominally healthy, but unrecorded immune exposures were probable. Study observations and caveats: The authors excluded some V segments, including TRBV6-2 and TRBV6-3, as indistinguishable.

PCR primers comprised 60 Vbeta and 13 Jbeta primers. TCRdb's table, derived via immunoSEQ multiplex PCR, lists solely in-frame clones and lacks some. There are around 300,000 clones in the sample; just over 70% occur only once, and 2% to 2.5% lies in the top ten. This clonotype originated in a female donor in good health and CMV-seronegative. The chain uses TRBV7-9 and TRBJ1-5; perhaps TRBD1 as D (5 bases). Sequences were obtained from PBMCs. The CDR3 coding sequence is TGTGCCAGCAGCTGGGGGGGGGATCAGCCCCAGCATTTT. Translated, it gives CASSWGGDQPQHF.